This T cell receptor beta chain was captured by sequencing in a study of T cells in Graves' hyperthyroidism and ophthalmopathy. This clonotype has ten or more counts. Looked up from germline, CDR1 is SEHNR and CDR2 is FQNEAQ (reference sequence). The CDR3 covers 13 residues. The V end was cut by 8 bases, the J end by 8 bases, with 18 bases between. It was RNA transcripts that yielded the amplified TCR beta CDR3 regions. Carried out on the TCR CDR3, a first-round RT-PCR used the HTBI primer set. TCRdb redid the calling of the multiplex PCR reads with MiXCR, one entry per CDR3 protein. Counted here are some 570,000 distinct CDR3 sequences, under 20% occurring once; the ten biggest clones make up around 17%. Ophthalmopathy cases met thresholds of Clinical Activity Score at least 3, NOSPECS grade at least 4 and duration under 3 months.

Sequencing was carried out using blood. The receptor's source is a woman aged 18-29 years with Graves' ophthalmopathy. The chain carries TRBV7-9 and TRBJ1-2; D call uncertain. DNA of the CDR3: TGTGCCAGCGCCGACGTCCCAATATGGGGCTACACCTTC. Protein product: CASADVPIWGYTF.